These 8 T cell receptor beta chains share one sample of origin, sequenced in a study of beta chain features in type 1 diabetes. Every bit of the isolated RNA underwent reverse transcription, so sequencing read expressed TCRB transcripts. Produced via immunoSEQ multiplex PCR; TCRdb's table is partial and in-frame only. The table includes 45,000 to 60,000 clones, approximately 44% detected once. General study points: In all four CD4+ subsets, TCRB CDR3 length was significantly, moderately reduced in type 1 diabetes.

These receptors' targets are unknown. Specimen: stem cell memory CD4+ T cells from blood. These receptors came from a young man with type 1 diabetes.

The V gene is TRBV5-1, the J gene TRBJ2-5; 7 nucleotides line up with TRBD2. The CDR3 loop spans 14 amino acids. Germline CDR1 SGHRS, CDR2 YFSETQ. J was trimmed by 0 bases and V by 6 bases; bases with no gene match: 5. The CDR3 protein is CASTEAGHQETQYF. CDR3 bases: TGCGCCAGCACTGAAGCGGGGCACCAAGAGACCCAGTACTTC. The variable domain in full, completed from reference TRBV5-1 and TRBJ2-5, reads KAGVTQTPRYLIKTRGQQVTLSCSPISGHRSVSWYQQTPGQGLQFLFEYFSETQRNKGNFPGRFSGRQFSNSRSEMNVSTLELGDSALYLCASTEAGHQETQYFGPGTRLLVL.

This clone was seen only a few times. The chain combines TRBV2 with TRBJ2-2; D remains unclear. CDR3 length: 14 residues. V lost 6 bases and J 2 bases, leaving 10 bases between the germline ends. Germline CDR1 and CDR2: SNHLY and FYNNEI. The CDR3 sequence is CASRETPNTGELFF. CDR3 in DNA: TGTGCCAGCAGGGAGACTCCAAACACCGGGGAGCTGTTTTTT.

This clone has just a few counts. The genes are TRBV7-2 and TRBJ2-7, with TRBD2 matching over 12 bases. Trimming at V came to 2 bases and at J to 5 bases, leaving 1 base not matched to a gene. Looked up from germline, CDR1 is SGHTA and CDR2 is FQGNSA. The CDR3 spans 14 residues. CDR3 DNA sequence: TGTGCCAGCAGCTTAAGACTAGCGGGAGACGAGCAGTACTTC. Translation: CASSLRLAGDEQYF.

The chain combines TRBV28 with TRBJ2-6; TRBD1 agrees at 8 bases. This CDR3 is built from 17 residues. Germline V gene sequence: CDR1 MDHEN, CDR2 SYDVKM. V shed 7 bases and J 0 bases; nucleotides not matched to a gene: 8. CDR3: CASTPTGAHSGANVLTF. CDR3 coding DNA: TGTGCCAGCACCCCGACAGGGGCACACTCTGGGGCCAACGTCCTGACTTTC.

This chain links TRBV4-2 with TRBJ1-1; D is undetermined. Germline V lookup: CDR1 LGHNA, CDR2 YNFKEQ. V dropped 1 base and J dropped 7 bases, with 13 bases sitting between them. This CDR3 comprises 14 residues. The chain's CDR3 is CASSQVTGYGEAFF. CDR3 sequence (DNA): TGTGCCAGCAGCCAAGTTACGGGGTACGGTGAAGCTTTCTTT.

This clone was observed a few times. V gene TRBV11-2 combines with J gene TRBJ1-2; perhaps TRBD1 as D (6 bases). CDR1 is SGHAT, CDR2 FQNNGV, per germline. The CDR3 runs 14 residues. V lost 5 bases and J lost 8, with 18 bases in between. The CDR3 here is CASSAHPQGQGYTF. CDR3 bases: TGTGCCAGCAGCGCCCACCCCCAGGGACAAGGCTACACCTTC.

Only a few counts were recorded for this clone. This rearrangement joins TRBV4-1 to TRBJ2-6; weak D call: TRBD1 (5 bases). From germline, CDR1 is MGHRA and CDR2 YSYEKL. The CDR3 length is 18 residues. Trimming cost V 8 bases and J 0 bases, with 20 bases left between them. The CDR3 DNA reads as TGCGCCAGCTCCTCTCGGCAGGGCCTTCACTCTGGGGCCAACGTCCTGACTTTC. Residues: CASSSRQGLHSGANVLTF.

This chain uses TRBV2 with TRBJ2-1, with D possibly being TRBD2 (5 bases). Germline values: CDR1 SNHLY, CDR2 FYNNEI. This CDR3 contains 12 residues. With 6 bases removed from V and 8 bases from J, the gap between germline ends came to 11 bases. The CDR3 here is CASREDWYEQFF. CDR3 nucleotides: TGTGCCAGCAGGGAGGACTGGTATGAGCAGTTCTTC.